Listed below are T cell receptor beta chains from one sample, sequenced in a study of Graves' ophthalmopathy and Graves' hyperthyroidism. Each CDR3 protein gets one entry after TCRdb re-called the multiplex PCR reads with MiXCR. The sample gives approximately 410,000 distinct CDR3 sequences, roughly 14% of which show up once; roughly 7% is in the top ten. The sequencing input was peripheral blood. The receptors were gathered from a woman under 30 with stable Graves' hyperthyroidism. Both conserved end residues are part of each CDR3. The order of the fields is clone size, D gene, V gene, J gene, CDR3 protein, CDR3 DNA. The D gene is left open where the match is weak. Rows give clone size only sometimes, using once, few, many, or a class for an expanded clone.

>.|TRBD1|TRBV12-3/TRBV12-4|TRBJ1-5
CASSLTGSQPQHF
TGTGCCAGCAGTTTGACAGGGAGTCAGCCCCAGCATTTT
>many|.|TRBV11-2|TRBJ2-7
CASSPIGPSYEQYF
TGTGCCAGCAGCCCGATAGGGCCCTCCTACGAGCAGTACTTC
>many|.|TRBV6-1|TRBJ2-5
CASSESVGLETQYF
TGTGCCAGCAGTGAATCGGTAGGCCTAGAGACCCAGTACTTC
>many|.|TRBV4-1|TRBJ1-5
CASSQGGGGGDQPQHF
TGCGCCAGCAGCCAAGGGGGGGGAGGAGGGGATCAGCCCCAGCATTTT
>many|.|TRBV27|TRBJ2-3
CASSFRGITDTQYF
TGTGCCAGCAGTTTTCGGGGTATCACAGATACGCAGTATTTT
>.|.|TRBV7-8|TRBJ1-5
CASSLDEGNGNQPQHF
TGTGCCAGCAGCTTAGACGAGGGTAACGGCAATCAGCCCCAGCATTTT
>many|.|TRBV11-2|TRBJ2-5
CASRPGGFQETQYF
TGTGCCAGCAGACCGGGGGGCTTCCAAGAGACCCAGTACTTC
>many|.|TRBV19|TRBJ1-2
CASSILQGRRIDYGYTF
TGTGCCAGTAGTATCCTCCAGGGGAGGCGGATCGACTATGGCTACACCTTC
>many|.|TRBV11-2|TRBJ2-6
CASGTGGPGANVLTF
TGTGCCAGCGGTACAGGAGGCCCTGGGGCCAACGTCCTGACTTTC
>many|TRBD1|TRBV6-5|TRBJ2-6
CASSSRDRSSGANVLTF
TGTGCCAGCAGTTCCCGGGACAGGTCGTCTGGGGCCAACGTCCTGACTTTC
>few|.|TRBV7-9|TRBJ2-4
CASSLAEGPAKNIKYF
TGTGCCAGCAGCTTAGCGGAAGGCCCCGCCAAAAACATTAAGTACTTC
>many|TRBD1|TRBV20-1|TRBJ1-2
CSAWDRGANYGYTF
TGCAGTGCTTGGGACAGGGGGGCTAACTATGGCTACACCTTC
>many|.|TRBV5-1|TRBJ1-1
CASNRGTPNTEAFF
TGCGCCAGCAACCGAGGGACGCCCAACACTGAAGCTTTCTTT
>many|.|TRBV19|TRBJ1-2
CASRISTGGYTF
TGTGCCAGTCGGATTTCGACTGGGGGCTACACCTTC